This T cell receptor (beta chain) was found in a study of shared clonotypes between healthy human individuals. Germline values: CDR1 MDHEN, CDR2 SYDVKM. Trimming cost V 3 bases and J 1 base, with 15 bases left between them. The CDR3 runs 16 residues. Donors comprised healthy HIV-negative adults lacking recent acute infections or vaccinations. The study drew all its donors from Caucasian adults living in Nashville, Tennessee. Genomic DNA (from each subset) was split evenly across several immunoSEQ plates. The unsorted PBMC replicate PCRs were performed with roughly 280 ng DNA, 30,000 to 35,000 T cell genomes. Only in-frame clones appear in the TCRdb table, and some are missing; sequencing was by immunoSEQ multiplex PCR. The sample comprises about 460,000 clones, approximately 80% of which are singletons, and around 12% rests with the top ten.

The rearrangement joins TRBV28 to TRBJ1-1; D is possibly TRBD1 (5 bases). The receptor was derived from a woman aged 35 to 49 in good health. Some clones in this sample may be carry-over from other donors' samples. Sequencing was carried out using PBMCs. In nucleotides, the CDR3 is TGTGCCAGCAGTTTCTCGGGGGGTGGTGGGAACACTGAAGCTTTCTTT. Residues: CASSFSGGGGNTEAFF.